The TCR beta chain described here comes from a study of prognosis after radiotherapy for stage I lung cancer. The overall study: The study included more than twelve patients with newly diagnosed primary stage I lung tumors and a few with oligometastatic NSCLC after surgical resection of the primary tumor. Seven or eight patients had squamous cell carcinoma and around 13 had adenocarcinoma.

This clonotype is medium-sized (0.01 to 0.1%) within its sample. The CDR3 has 12 amino acids. CDR1 and CDR2 from the germline V gene are SNHLY and FYNNEI. The V end lost 6 bases, the J end lost 5 bases, and 10 bases lay between the germline ends. Genomic DNA provided the template from which TCR beta CDR3 was amplified by two-round multiplex PCR. Primers were specific to each TRBV and TRBJ gene in first-round PCR. TCRdb redid the calling of the multiplex PCR reads with MiXCR, one entry per CDR3 protein. This sample has 13,000 or so distinct CDR3 sequences, with 54% found just once. This TCR derives from a donor aged 50 or older with non-small cell lung cancer. Source: PBMCs, taken before or after stereotactic body radiation therapy (not recorded which). V and J are TRBV2 and TRBJ1-2; D is undetermined. CDR3 in amino acids: CASRRVTYGYTF. The CDR3 region has the DNA TGTGCCAGCAGAAGGGTAACATATGGCTACACCTTC.